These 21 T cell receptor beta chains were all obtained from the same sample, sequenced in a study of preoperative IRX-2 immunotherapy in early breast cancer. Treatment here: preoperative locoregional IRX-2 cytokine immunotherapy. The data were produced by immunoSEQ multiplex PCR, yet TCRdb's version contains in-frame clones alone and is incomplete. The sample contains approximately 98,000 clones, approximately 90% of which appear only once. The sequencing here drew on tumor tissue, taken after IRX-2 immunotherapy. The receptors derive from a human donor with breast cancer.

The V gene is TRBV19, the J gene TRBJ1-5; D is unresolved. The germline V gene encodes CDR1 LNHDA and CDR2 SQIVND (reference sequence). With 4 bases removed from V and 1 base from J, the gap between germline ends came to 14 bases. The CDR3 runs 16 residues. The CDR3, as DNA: TGTGCCAGTAGTACCGGGTCCCGGCGGAGCAATCAGCCCCAGCATTTT. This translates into CASSTGSRRSNQPQHF.

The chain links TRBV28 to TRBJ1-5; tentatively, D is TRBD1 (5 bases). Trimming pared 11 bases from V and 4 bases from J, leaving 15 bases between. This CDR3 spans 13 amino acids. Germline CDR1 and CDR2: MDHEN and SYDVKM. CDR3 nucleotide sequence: TGTGCCGCACTCGGGGGGGTTAATCAGCCCCAGCATTTT. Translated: CAALGGVNQPQHF.

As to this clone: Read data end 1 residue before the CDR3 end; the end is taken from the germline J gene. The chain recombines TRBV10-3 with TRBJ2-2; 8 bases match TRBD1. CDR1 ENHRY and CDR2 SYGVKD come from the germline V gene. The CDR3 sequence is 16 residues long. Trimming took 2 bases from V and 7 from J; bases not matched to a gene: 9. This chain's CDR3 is CAISEGGTGRGGELFF. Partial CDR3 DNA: TGTGCCATCAGTGAGGGAGGGACAGGCCGTGGCGGGGAGCTGTTT.

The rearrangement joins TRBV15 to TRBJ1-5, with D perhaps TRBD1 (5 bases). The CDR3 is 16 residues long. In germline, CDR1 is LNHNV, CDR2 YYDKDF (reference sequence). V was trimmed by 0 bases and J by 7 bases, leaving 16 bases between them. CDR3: CATSRDEKGQRQPQHF. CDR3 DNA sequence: TGTGCCACCAGCAGAGATGAGAAGGGGCAGCGGCAGCCCCAGCATTTT. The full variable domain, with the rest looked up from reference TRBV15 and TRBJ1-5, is DAMVIQNPRYQVTQFGKPVTLSCSQTLNHNVMYWYQQKSSQAPKLLFHYYDKDFNNEADTPDNFQSRRPNTSFCFLDIRSPGLGDTAMYLCATSRDEKGQRQPQHFGDGTRLSIL.

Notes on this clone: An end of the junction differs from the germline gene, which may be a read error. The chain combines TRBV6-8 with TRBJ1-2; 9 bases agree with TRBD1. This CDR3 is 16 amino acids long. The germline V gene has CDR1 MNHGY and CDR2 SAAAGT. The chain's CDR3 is CAISGVGTGTNYGYTF. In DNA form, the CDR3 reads TGTGCCATCAGTGGGGTGGGGACAGGGACTAACTATGGCTACACCTTC.

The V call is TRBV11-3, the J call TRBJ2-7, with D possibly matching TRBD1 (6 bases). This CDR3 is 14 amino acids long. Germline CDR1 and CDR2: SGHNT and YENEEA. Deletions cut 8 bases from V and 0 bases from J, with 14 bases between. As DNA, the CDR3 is TGTGCCAGCGTACGGACAGAGTACTCCTACGAGCAGTACTTC. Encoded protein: CASVRTEYSYEQYF.

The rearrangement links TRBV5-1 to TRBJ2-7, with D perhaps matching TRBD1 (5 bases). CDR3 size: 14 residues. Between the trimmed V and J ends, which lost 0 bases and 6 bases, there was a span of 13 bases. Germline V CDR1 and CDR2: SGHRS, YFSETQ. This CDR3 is CASSLGGQGGEQYF. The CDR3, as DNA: TGCGCCAGCAGCTTGGGAGGTCAGGGTGGCGAGCAGTACTTC.

Here the CDR3 DNA reads TGTGCCCACCGGGAGACAGATACGCAGTATTTT. Its protein is CAHRETDTQYF. The chain has TRBV6-7 and TRBJ2-3; TRBD2 is a possible D gene (6 bases). TRBV6-7 is an ORF, with its function uncertain. Deletions cut 11 bases from V and 3 bases from J, with 9 bases between. The CDR3 is made up of 11 amino acids.

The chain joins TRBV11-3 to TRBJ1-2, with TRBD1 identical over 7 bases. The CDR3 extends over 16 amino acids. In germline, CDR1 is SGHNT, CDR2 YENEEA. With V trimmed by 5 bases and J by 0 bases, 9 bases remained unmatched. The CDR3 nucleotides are TGTGCCAGCAGCACGATGACAGGGCGGTCTAACTATGGCTACACCTTC. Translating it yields CASSTMTGRSNYGYTF.

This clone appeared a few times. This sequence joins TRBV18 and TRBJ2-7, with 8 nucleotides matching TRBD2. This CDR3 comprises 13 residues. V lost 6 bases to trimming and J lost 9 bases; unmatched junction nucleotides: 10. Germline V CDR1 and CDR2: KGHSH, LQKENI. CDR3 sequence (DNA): TGTGCCAGCTCGCCGTCAGAAAGCGGGAGGCAGTACTTC. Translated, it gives CASSPSESGRQYF. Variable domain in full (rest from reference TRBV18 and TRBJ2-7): NAGVMQNPRHLVRRRGQEARLRCSPMKGHSHVYWYRQLPEEGLKFMVYLQKENIIDESGMPKERFSAEFPKEGPSILRIQQVVRGDSAAYFCASSPSESGRQYFGPGTRLTVT.

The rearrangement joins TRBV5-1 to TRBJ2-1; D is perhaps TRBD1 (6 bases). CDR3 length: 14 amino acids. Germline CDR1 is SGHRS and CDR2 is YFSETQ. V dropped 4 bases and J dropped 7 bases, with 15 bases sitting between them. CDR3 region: CASSPVGTRNEQFF. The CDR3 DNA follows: TGCGCCAGCAGCCCGGTGGGGACAAGAAATGAGCAGTTCTTC.

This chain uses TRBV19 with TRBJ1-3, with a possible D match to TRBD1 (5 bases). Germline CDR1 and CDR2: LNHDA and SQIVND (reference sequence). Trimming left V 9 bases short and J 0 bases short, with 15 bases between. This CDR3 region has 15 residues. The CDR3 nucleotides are TGTGCCAGCCGACAGCCGTCCCGCTCTGGAAACACCATATATTTT. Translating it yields CASRQPSRSGNTIYF.

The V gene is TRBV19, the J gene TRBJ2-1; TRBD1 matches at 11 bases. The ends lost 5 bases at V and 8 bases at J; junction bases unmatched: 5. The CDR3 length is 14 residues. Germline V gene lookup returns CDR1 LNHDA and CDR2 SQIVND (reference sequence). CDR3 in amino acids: CASSGTGGMHEQFF. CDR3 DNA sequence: TGTGCCAGTAGTGGGACAGGGGGTATGCATGAGCAGTTCTTC.

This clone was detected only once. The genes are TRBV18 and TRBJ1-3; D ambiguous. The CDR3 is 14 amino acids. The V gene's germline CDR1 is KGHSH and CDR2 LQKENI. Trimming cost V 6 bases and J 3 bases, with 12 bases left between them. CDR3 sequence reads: CASSPAHLGNTIYF. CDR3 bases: TGTGCCAGCTCCCCGGCGCACCTTGGAAACACCATATATTTT.

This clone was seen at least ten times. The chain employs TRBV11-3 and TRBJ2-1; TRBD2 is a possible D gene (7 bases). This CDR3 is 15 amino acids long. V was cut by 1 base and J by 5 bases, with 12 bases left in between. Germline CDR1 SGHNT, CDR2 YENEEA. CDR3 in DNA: TGTGCCAGCAGCTTAGGCCGGGGGGCGCACAATGAGCAGTTCTTC. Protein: CASSLGRGAHNEQFF.

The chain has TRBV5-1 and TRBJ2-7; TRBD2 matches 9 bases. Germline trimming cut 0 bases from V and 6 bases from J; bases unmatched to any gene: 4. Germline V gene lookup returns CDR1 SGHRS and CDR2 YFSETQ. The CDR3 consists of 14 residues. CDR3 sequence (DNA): TGCGCCAGCAGCTTGGGACTAGCGGCCACCGAGCAGTACTTC. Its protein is CASSLGLAATEQYF.

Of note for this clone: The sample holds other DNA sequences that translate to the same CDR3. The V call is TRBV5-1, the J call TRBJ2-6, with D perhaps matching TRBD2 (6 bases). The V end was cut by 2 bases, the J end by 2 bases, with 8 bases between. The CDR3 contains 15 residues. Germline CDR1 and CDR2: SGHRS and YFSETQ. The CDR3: CASSFGGPGANVLTF. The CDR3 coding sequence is TGCGCCAGCAGCTTCGGGGGACCTGGGGCCAACGTCCTGACTTTC.

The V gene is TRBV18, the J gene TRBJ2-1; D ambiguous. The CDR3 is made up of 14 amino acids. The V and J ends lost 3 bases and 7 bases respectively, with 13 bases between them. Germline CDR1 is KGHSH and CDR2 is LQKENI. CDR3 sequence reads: CASSPASSQNEQFF. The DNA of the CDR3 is TGTGCCAGCTCACCCGCATCGAGTCAGAATGAGCAGTTCTTC. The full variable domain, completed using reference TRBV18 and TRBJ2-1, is NAGVMQNPRHLVRRRGQEARLRCSPMKGHSHVYWYRQLPEEGLKFMVYLQKENIIDESGMPKERFSAEFPKEGPSILRIQQVVRGDSAAYFCASSPASSQNEQFFGPGTRLTVL.

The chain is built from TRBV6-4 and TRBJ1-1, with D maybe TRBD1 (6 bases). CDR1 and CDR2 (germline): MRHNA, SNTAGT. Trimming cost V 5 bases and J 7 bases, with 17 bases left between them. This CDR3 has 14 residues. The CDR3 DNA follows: TGTGCCAGCAGTAAAACCGGGACATCCATTGAAGCTTTCTTT. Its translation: CASSKTGTSIEAFF.

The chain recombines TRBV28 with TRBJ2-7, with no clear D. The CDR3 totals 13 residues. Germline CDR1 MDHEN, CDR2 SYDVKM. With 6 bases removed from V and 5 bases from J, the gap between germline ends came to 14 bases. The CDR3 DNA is TGTGCCAGCAGACTGACATCGGCGGACGAGCAGTACTTC. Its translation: CASRLTSADEQYF.

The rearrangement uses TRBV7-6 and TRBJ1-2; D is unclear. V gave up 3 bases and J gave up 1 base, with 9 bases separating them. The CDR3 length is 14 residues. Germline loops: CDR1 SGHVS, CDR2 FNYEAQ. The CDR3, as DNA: TGTGCCAGCAGCTTGTCTGTCAGTAACTATGGCTACACCTTC. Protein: CASSLSVSNYGYTF.